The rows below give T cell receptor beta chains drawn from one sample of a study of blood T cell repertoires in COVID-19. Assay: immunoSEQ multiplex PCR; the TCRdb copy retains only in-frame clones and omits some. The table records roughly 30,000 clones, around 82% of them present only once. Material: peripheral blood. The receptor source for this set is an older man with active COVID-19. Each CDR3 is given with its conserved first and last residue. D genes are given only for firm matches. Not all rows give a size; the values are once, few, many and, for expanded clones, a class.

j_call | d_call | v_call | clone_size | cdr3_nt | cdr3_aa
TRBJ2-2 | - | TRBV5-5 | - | TGTGCCAGCAGTCCCTCGGGACAGAACACCGGGGAGCTGTTTTTT | CASSPSGQNTGELFF
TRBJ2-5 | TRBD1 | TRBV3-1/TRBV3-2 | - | TGTGCCAGCAGCCAAGATCCGGCAGGGGGCAAAGAGACCCAGTACTTC | CASSQDPAGGKETQYF
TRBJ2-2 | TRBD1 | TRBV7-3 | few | TGTGCCAGCAGCACTGGGGACAGGGGGACGAACACCGGGGAGCTGTTTTTT | CASSTGDRGTNTGELFF
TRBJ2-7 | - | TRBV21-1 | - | TGTGCCAGCAGCAAAGGATGGGAGACCCCCTACGAGCAGTACTTC | CASSKGWETPYEQYF
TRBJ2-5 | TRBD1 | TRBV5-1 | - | TGCGCCAGCAGCTTAGGACAGGGGAGTCGGGAGACCCAGTACTTC | CASSLGQGSRETQYF
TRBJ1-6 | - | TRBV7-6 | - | TGTGCCAGCAGCTCTGACAGAATCTATAATTCACCCCTCCACTTT | CASSSDRIYNSPLHF
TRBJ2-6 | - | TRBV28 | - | TGTGCCAGCAGGCAACAGGGCTCTGGGGCCAACGTCCTGACTTTC | CASRQQGSGANVLTF
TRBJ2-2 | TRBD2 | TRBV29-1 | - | TGCAGCGTTTCTGCCGGGACTAGTTCCGGGGAGCTGTTTTTT | CSVSAGTSSGELFF
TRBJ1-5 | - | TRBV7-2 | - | TGTGCCAGCGCCGTCGGGGTGCCAGCTCAGCCCCAGCATTTT | CASAVGVPAQPQHF
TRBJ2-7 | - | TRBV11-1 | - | TGTGCCAGCAGCTGGGGCAGGGCGAGCGAGCAGTACTTC | CASSWGRASEQYF
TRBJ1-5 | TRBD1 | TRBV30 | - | TGTGCCTGGGATTCCGGGACAGGGGGCTTTGGGAGCAATCAGCCCCAGCATTTT | CAWDSGTGGFGSNQPQHF
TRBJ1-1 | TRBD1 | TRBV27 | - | TGTGCCAGCAGTTTACCTACACAGGGGGCTGAAGCTTTCTTT | CASSLPTQGAEAFF
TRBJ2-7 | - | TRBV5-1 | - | TGCGCCAGCAGCTTGGTAGCAGGGTTCGACGAGCAGTACTTC | CASSLVAGFDEQYF
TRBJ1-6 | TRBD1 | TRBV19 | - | TGTGCCAGTAGTAAACGGACAGGGGGCGCGGGATCACCCCTCCACTTT | CASSKRTGGAGSPLHF
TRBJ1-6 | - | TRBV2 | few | TGTGCCAGCAGTGATATTGGCGGGAATTCACCCCTCCACTTT | CASSDIGGNSPLHF
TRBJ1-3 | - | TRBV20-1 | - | TGCAGTGTAGCGGGAAACACCATATATTTT | CSVAGNTIYF